This passage covers 30 T cell receptor beta chains from one sample sequenced in a study of technical replicates of blood from a handful of donors. Here immunoSEQ multiplex PCR was the method, and the copy in TCRdb shows in-frame clones only, minus some. The data hold roughly 85,000 clones, with about 94% observed a single time. Sequencing was performed on T cells isolated from PBMCs. These receptor sequences come from a human donor in good health.

The rearrangement joins TRBV6-5 to TRBJ2-7, with D perhaps matching TRBD2 (5 bases). Trimming removed 0 bases at V and 6 bases at J, with 12 bases between. The CDR3 runs to 14 residues. The germline V gene has CDR1 MNHEY and CDR2 SVGAGI. The CDR3 DNA reads as TGTGCCAGCAGTTACTCGGGGAGCCTCCTCGAGCAGTACTTC. Residues: CASSYSGSLLEQYF.

DNA for the CDR3: TGTGCCAGCAGCTATGACAGGGGGCTTAGTCAGCCCCAGCATTTT. Its translation: CASSYDRGLSQPQHF. This chain uses TRBV28 with TRBJ1-5; 10 nucleotides line up with TRBD1. Germline V gene lookup returns CDR1 MDHEN and CDR2 SYDVKM. J was trimmed by 6 bases and V by 6 bases; bases with no gene match: 8. CDR3 length: 15 amino acids. Supplemented by reference TRBV28 and TRBJ1-5, the full variable domain reads DVKVTQSSRYLVKRTGEKVFLECVQDMDHENMFWYRQDPGLGLRLIYFSYDVKMKEKGDIPEGYSVSREKKERFSLILESASTNQTSMYLCASSYDRGLSQPQHFGDGTRLSIL.

The rearrangement joins TRBV2 to TRBJ2-5; 9 nucleotides align to TRBD2. V trimming: 2 bases; J trimming: 5 bases; junction bases outside the gene matches: 12. The germline V gene has CDR1 SNHLY and CDR2 FYNNEI. This CDR3 contains 17 residues. For the CDR3, the DNA is TGTGCCAGCAGTGAATTCGGCGGGGGGGCCATTCTTGAGACCCAGTACTTC. Encoded protein: CASSEFGGGAILETQYF.

Note on this clone: Other DNA sequences of this sample code for an identical CDR3. This chain links TRBV19 with TRBJ1-2, with 10 bases that match TRBD1. The CDR3 runs 18 residues. The germline gives CDR1 LNHDA, CDR2 SQIVND (reference sequence). V shed 2 bases, J shed 6 bases, and the junction held 15 bases outside the gene matches. CDR3 DNA sequence: TGTGCCAGTAGTATACTACCTTTGGGGACAGGGGTTTACGATGGCTACACCTTC. It specifies CASSILPLGTGVYDGYTF.

V gene TRBV5-6 combines with J gene TRBJ2-2; the D gene is possibly TRBD2 (5 bases). The germline V gene encodes CDR1 SGHDT and CDR2 YYEEEE. Trimming cost V 0 bases and J 9 bases, with 15 bases left between them. The CDR3 loop spans 15 amino acids. CDR3 residues: CASSLVGGGTRELFF. The DNA for the CDR3 is TGTGCCAGCAGCTTGGTTGGCGGAGGAACCCGGGAGCTGTTTTTT.

The chain employs TRBV9 and TRBJ1-2; 11 bases align to TRBD1. V was clipped by 2 bases and J by 4 bases; unmatched bases: 4. The CDR3 has 15 residues. The germline V gene has CDR1 SGDLS and CDR2 YYNGEE. Written as DNA, the CDR3 is TGTGCCAGCAGCGTGGGACAGGGGGGCGGCTATGGCTACACCTTC. Translating gives CASSVGQGGGYGYTF.

CDR3 nucleotides: TGTGCCAGCAGCGAGACGGCTAGCGGGAGGGCCCGAGAGTTCTTC. It encodes CASSETASGRAREFF. The chain links TRBV5-4 to TRBJ2-1; 12 bases are shared with TRBD2. V gave up 4 bases and J gave up 14 bases; unmatched junction bases: 13. The CDR3 sequence is 15 residues long. Germline V CDR1 and CDR2: SGHNT, YYREEE (reference sequence).

The rearrangement joins TRBV4-1 to TRBJ2-3; TRBD2 is a possible D gene (5 bases). V was clipped by 2 bases and J by 6 bases, with 12 bases between them. The length of the CDR3 is 14 residues. Germline CDR1 reads MGHRA; CDR2 reads YSYEKL. The CDR3: CASSQLSRGDTQYF. DNA for the CDR3: TGCGCCAGCAGCCAATTATCCCGGGGTGATACGCAGTATTTT.

This sequence joins TRBV7-3 and TRBJ2-1; 13 nucleotides match TRBD2. Germline-derived CDR1 and CDR2 are SGHTA and FQGTGA. Losses at the gene ends were 4 bases for V and 4 bases for J; bases not matched to a gene: 10. The CDR3 covers 18 residues. This CDR3 is CASSSPTTSGGPYNEQFF. In DNA form, the CDR3 reads TGTGCCAGCAGCTCTCCTACGACTAGCGGGGGGCCATACAATGAGCAGTTCTTC.

The V and J genes are TRBV2 and TRBJ2-3; D possibly corresponds to TRBD2 (5 bases). Germline-derived CDR1 and CDR2 are SNHLY and FYNNEI. The CDR3 has 15 residues. V lost 7 bases, J lost 4 bases, and 18 bases lay in between. The CDR3 sequence: CASNERPGWADTQYF. CDR3 in DNA: TGTGCCAGCAATGAGCGCCCGGGGTGGGCAGATACGCAGTATTTT.

The V call is TRBV27, the J call TRBJ2-3; D is unclear. V shed 2 bases and J shed 3 bases, with 15 bases lying between them. Germline CDR1 is MNHEY and CDR2 is SMNVEV (reference sequence). This CDR3 contains 16 residues. CDR3: CASSLIGLGRTDTQYF. CDR3 nucleotide sequence: TGTGCCAGCAGTTTAATCGGGTTAGGTAGGACAGATACGCAGTATTTT.

The chain has TRBV5-4 and TRBJ2-7; TRBD2 might be the D (6 bases). The V end lost 0 bases, the J end lost 5 bases, and 18 bases lay between the germline ends. The germline V gene encodes CDR1 SGHNT and CDR2 YYREEE (reference sequence). The CDR3 loop spans 16 amino acids. In nucleotides, the CDR3 is TGTGCCAGCAGCTTGGGGGACTTCTCATCTGTTGACGAGCAGTACTTC. This sequence encodes CASSLGDFSSVDEQYF.

The gene calls are TRBV6-1 and TRBJ2-2, with 9 bases that match TRBD1. The CDR3 spans 15 residues. Germline-derived CDR1 and CDR2 are MNHNS and SASEGT. With 8 bases clipped from V and 4 bases from J, the junction kept 8 bases outside the gene matches. The CDR3 nucleotides are TGTGCCAGCCCTACGGACAGGGGCGGCACCGGGGAGCTGTTTTTT. As protein: CASPTDRGGTGELFF.

The chain recombines TRBV6-1 with TRBJ2-3, with D possibly TRBD2 on 5 matching bases. CDR1 and CDR2 (germline): MNHNS, SASEGT. The V end lost 6 bases, the J end lost 4 bases, and 17 bases lay between the germline ends. CDR3 length: 15 amino acids. The CDR3 reads CASRISPGSADTQYF. Here the CDR3 DNA reads TGTGCCAGCAGGATTAGCCCGGGATCGGCAGATACGCAGTATTTT.

CDR3 in DNA: TGTGCCAGCAGTCCCAACAGGGGGCTCATAGAGACCCAGTACTTC. This codes for CASSPNRGLIETQYF. The chain links TRBV27 to TRBJ2-5; 9 bases align to TRBD1. Unmatched junction bases numbered 8, after V lost 5 bases and J lost 4 bases. The CDR3 loop spans 15 amino acids. Germline V CDR1 and CDR2: MNHEY, SMNVEV (reference sequence).

V and J are TRBV5-4 and TRBJ1-4, with 8 bases that match TRBD1. The CDR3 has 15 residues. Germline trimming cut 4 bases from V and 5 bases from J; bases unmatched to any gene: 7. In germline, CDR1 is SGHNT, CDR2 YYREEE (reference sequence). The CDR3 sequence is CASSPGQAVNEKLFF. Written as DNA, the CDR3 is TGTGCCAGCAGCCCGGGACAGGCGGTGAATGAAAAACTGTTTTTT.

This rearrangement joins TRBV7-9 to TRBJ2-7, with D maybe TRBD2 (5 bases). Germline V gene sequence: CDR1 SEHNR, CDR2 FQNEAQ (reference sequence). There are 14 residues in the CDR3. V was shortened by 5 bases and J by 0 bases, with 11 bases between the two germline ends. The CDR3 is CASSPPGNSYEQYF. The CDR3 DNA sequence: TGTGCCAGCAGCCCTCCGGGGAACTCCTACGAGCAGTACTTC.

The V and J genes are TRBV28 and TRBJ2-7, with a possible D match to TRBD1 (6 bases). From germline, CDR1 is MDHEN and CDR2 SYDVKM. This CDR3 contains 15 residues. The V and J ends lost 6 bases and 2 bases respectively, with 17 bases between them. The CDR3 coding sequence is TGTGCCAGCAGCAATCGGACAGCATTTCCCTACGAGCAGTACTTC. Its translation is CASSNRTAFPYEQYF.

This rearrangement joins TRBV10-1 to TRBJ2-3, with a weak D call TRBD2 (7 bases). V shed 0 bases and J shed 6 bases, with 13 bases lying between them. The CDR3 sequence is 15 residues long. Looked up from germline, CDR1 is WNHNN and CDR2 is SYGVQD (reference sequence). CDR3 coding DNA: TGCGCCAGCAGTGAGTCGGGGGGGCGGGAGGATACGCAGTATTTT. Translating it yields CASSESGGREDTQYF.

The CDR3 here is CASSSSKRGQGPNTIYF. The CDR3 coding sequence is TGCGCCAGCAGCTCTAGCAAGCGGGGACAGGGCCCAAACACCATATATTTT. The chain uses TRBV5-1 and TRBJ1-3; 9 bases map to TRBD1. The J segment lost 6 bases and the V segment lost 3 bases, leaving 13 bases of the junction unmatched. CDR1 and CDR2 (germline): SGHRS, YFSETQ. The CDR3 spans 17 residues.

The V gene is TRBV29-1, the J gene TRBJ2-5; TRBD2 aligns across 7 bases. Per the germline V gene, CDR1 is SQVTM and CDR2 is ANQGSEA. This CDR3 is built from 14 residues. J lost 3 bases, V lost 0 bases, and 4 bases had no gene match. The CDR3 DNA reads TGCAGCGTTGAAGATGTGGCGGGAGAAGAGACCCAGTACTTC. It is translated as CSVEDVAGEETQYF.

This rearrangement joins TRBV7-8 to TRBJ2-1; D might be TRBD1 (7 bases). The CDR3 length is 18 residues. Trimming pared 0 bases from V and 8 bases from J, leaving 23 bases between. CDR1 is SGHVS and CDR2 is FQNEAQ in the germline V gene. The CDR3 loop is CASSLATGRPMSMYEQFF. The CDR3, as DNA: TGTGCCAGCAGCTTAGCGACAGGGAGGCCAATGTCTATGTATGAGCAGTTCTTC. Looking up the rest from reference TRBV7-8 and TRBJ2-1 gives the full variable domain: GAGVSQSPRYKVAKRGQDVALRCDPISGHVSLFWYQQALGQGPEFLTYFQNEAQLDKSGLPSDRFFAERPEGSVSTLKIQRTQQEDSAVYLCASSLATGRPMSMYEQFFGPGTRLTVL.

V is TRBV5-6 and J is TRBJ1-2; unclear D gene. The CDR3 extends over 14 amino acids. Germline V CDR1 and CDR2: SGHDT, YYEEEE. Between the trimmed V and J ends, which lost 1 base and 0 bases, there was a span of 7 bases. CDR3 loop: CASSLLNTNYGYTF. DNA for the CDR3: TGTGCCAGCAGCTTGTTAAACACTAACTATGGCTACACCTTC. Full variable domain (outside the CDR3, taken from reference TRBV5-6 and TRBJ1-2): DAGVTQSPTHLIKTRGQQVTLRCSPKSGHDTVSWYQQALGQGPQFIFQYYEEEERQRGNFPDRFSGHQFPNYSSELNVNALLLGDSALYLCASSLLNTNYGYTFGSGTRLTVV.

V gene TRBV7-6 combines with J gene TRBJ2-7; TRBD1 matches 7 bases. Germline V lookup: CDR1 SGHVS, CDR2 FNYEAQ. Trimming at V came to 3 bases and at J to 2 bases, leaving 10 bases not matched to a gene. The CDR3 runs 16 residues. CDR3 in DNA: TGTGCCAGCAGCTTTGCGATACAGGGGCCGGCCTACGAGCAGTACTTC. Encoded protein: CASSFAIQGPAYEQYF. Complete variable domain (other parts from reference TRBV7-6 and TRBJ2-7): GAGVSQSPRYKVTKRGQDVALRCDPISGHVSLYWYRQALGQGPEFLTYFNYEAQQDKSGLPNDRFSAERPEGSISTLTIQRTEQRDSAMYRCASSFAIQGPAYEQYFGPGTRLTVT.

The J gene is TRBJ1-2, the V gene TRBV6-5; 8 nucleotides line up with TRBD1. Germline-derived CDR1 and CDR2 are MNHEY and SVGAGI. V gave up 0 bases and J gave up 7 bases; unmatched junction bases: 7. The CDR3 totals 15 residues. The CDR3 nucleotides are TGTGCCAGCAGTTACTCCCCTCAGGGGGCGCGTGGCTACACCTTC. Translating it yields CASSYSPQGARGYTF.

This clone appeared a few times. The chain has TRBV2 and TRBJ1-5; maybe TRBD1 (5 bases). Trimming shortened V by 10 bases and J by 5 bases, and 15 bases separated the two germline ends. The germline V gene has CDR1 SNHLY and CDR2 FYNNEI. This CDR3 contains 13 residues. For the CDR3, the DNA is TGTGCCATCCTGGGGGGAATAGATCAGCCCCAGCATTTT. Protein product: CAILGGIDQPQHF.

V gene TRBV19 combines with J gene TRBJ1-1, with D possibly being TRBD1 (6 bases). Germline CDR1 and CDR2: LNHDA and SQIVND (reference sequence). Trimming cost V 3 bases and J 1 base, with 18 bases left between them. CDR3 length equals 17 residues. This chain's CDR3 is CASSIGSRGSQNTEAFF. Here the CDR3 DNA reads TGTGCCAGTAGTATTGGTAGCAGGGGCTCTCAGAACACTGAAGCTTTCTTT.

The table lists this clone with a count of one. The chain is built from TRBV7-3 and TRBJ2-1; 8 bases are a match to TRBD1. CDR1 is SGHTA and CDR2 is FQGTGA in the germline V gene. V lost 3 bases and J lost 10; bases outside the gene matches: 5. The CDR3 length is 13 residues. CDR3: CASSFGQGQEQFF. The DNA of the CDR3 is TGTGCCAGCAGCTTCGGACAGGGTCAAGAGCAGTTCTTC.

In its sample, this clone was seen once. The CDR3 nucleotides are TGTGCCAGCAGTGACGGGGGACAGGGATTTATCTATGGCTACACCTTC. It specifies CASSDGGQGFIYGYTF. This sequence joins TRBV6-1 and TRBJ1-2, with TRBD1 matching 9 bases. Unmatched junction bases numbered 9, after V lost 3 bases and J lost 4 bases. This CDR3 has 16 amino acids. The germline V gene encodes CDR1 MNHNS and CDR2 SASEGT.

The V gene is TRBV25-1, the J gene TRBJ2-2; the match to TRBD2 covers 7 bases. CDR1 is MGHDK, CDR2 SYGVNS, per germline. The CDR3 contains 15 residues. The V gene end was trimmed by 4 bases and the J gene end by 0 bases; junction bases not matched to a gene: 2. CDR3 nucleotide sequence: TGTGCCAGCAGTGGCCTAGCGGCGAACACCGGGGAGCTGTTTTTT. Translating gives CASSGLAANTGELFF.